Here is one T cell receptor (beta chain) with its context. The junction departs from germline at one end; a sequencing error may be responsible. The source of the sample is a study of PD-L1 blockade in urothelial cancer. Across the whole study: Samples of blood were analyzed 3 weeks (second dose) and 6 weeks after treatment start. Specimens of blood held a median count of roughly 150,000 T cells.

Repertoires were generated with immunoSEQ multiplex PCR, while TCRdb's copy carries only in-frame clones and drops some. The table includes roughly 110,000 clones, 80% to 95% detected once. The time point is: peripheral blood 6 weeks after treatment start. CDR3 size: 12 residues. CDR1 MDHEN and CDR2 SYDVKM come from the germline V gene. The specimen was PBMCs, collected around atezolizumab (anti-PD-L1) treatment. This TCR was recovered from a man in his sixties with urothelial cancer. This rearrangement joins TRBV28 to TRBJ2-7; D is unresolved. The CDR3 DNA sequence: TGTGCCAGCTTCCAGGCTTCCTCCGAGCAGTACTTC. This encodes CASFQASSEQYF.